This TCR beta chain was documented in a study of shared clonotypes between healthy human individuals. Whole-study results and caveats: Generation probabilities of non-shared clonotypes were lower (relative to those shared by all four donors). Shared clonotypes: approximately 5% naive CD4, approximately 3.4% naive CD8, about 2.5% memory CD4, about 0.4% memory CD8. Generally, estimated richness proved larger in naive subsets than it did in memory subsets.

Turning to this clone: Antigen specificity is unknown. Other DNA sequences within the sample encode an identical CDR3.

Replicate PCRs from sorted subsets contained approximately 200 ng DNA, which is around 30,000 T cell genomes. TCRdb's table, derived via immunoSEQ multiplex PCR, lists solely in-frame clones and lacks some. The repertoire holds 2 million to 3 million clones, with over 85% as singletons. CDR1 is SGHTA, CDR2 FQGNSA, per germline. Trimming took off 4 bases at V and 2 bases at J, with 14 bases between the two ends. This CDR3 region has 15 residues. The source is a man aged 18 to 30 in good health. The specimen was naive CD4+ T cells sorted from blood. Subset defined: CD45RA+ positively selected. The chain links TRBV7-2 to TRBJ2-5, with D possibly being TRBD1 or TRBD2 (6 bases each). The CDR3 nucleotides are TGTGCCAGCAGCTCGCGAGGGGGGCTACAAGAGACCCAGTACTTC. This translates into CASSSRGGLQETQYF. Full variable domain (outside the CDR3, taken from reference TRBV7-2 and TRBJ2-5): GAGVSQSPSNKVTEKGKDVELRCDPISGHTALYWYRQSLGQGLEFLIYFQGNSAPDKSGLPSDRFSAERTGGSVSTLTIQRTQQEDSAVYLCASSSRGGLQETQYFGPGTRLLVL.